This passage covers 20 T cell receptor beta chains from one sample sequenced in a study of shared clonotypes between healthy human individuals. Libraries were prepared by immunoSEQ multiplex PCR; TCRdb keeps only in-frame clonotypes and omits some of them. This sample has approximately 2.4 million clones, with approximately 96% found just once. Input material: naive CD4+ T cells sorted from blood. Subset meaning: CD45RA+ positively selected. These receptors were taken from a man between 18 and 35 years old in good health.

The rearrangement links TRBV7-2 to TRBJ2-5; D is unresolved. This CDR3 has 12 residues. Per the germline V gene, CDR1 is SGHTA and CDR2 is FQGNSA. Trimming pared 4 bases from V and 5 bases from J, leaving 8 bases between. The CDR3 nucleotides read TGTGCCAGCAGCTCCCCGGCGGAGACCCAGTACTTC. Translation gives CASSSPAETQYF.

This chain links TRBV30 with TRBJ1-6; 9 nucleotides match TRBD1. CDR3 length: 15 amino acids. J was trimmed by 5 bases and V by 1 base; bases with no gene match: 3. In germline, CDR1 is GTSNPN, CDR2 SVGIG (reference sequence). The CDR3 region has the DNA TGTGCCTGGAGTGGCCGGACAGGGGATAATTCACCCCTCCACTTT. Its protein is CAWSGRTGDNSPLHF.

This chain connects TRBV10-3 to TRBJ2-7, with 13 positions matching TRBD2. The CDR3 spans 15 residues. V was pared by 6 bases and J by 7 bases, with 9 bases of the junction left unmatched. In germline, CDR1 is ENHRY, CDR2 SYGVKD. In DNA form, the CDR3 reads TGTGCCATCAGAGAAACCGGGACTAGCGGGAAAGAGCAGTACTTC. It is translated as CAIRETGTSGKEQYF.

The J gene is TRBJ2-7, the V gene TRBV10-3; D is perhaps TRBD1 (5 bases). This CDR3 comprises 13 residues. Germline-derived CDR1 and CDR2 are ENHRY and SYGVKD. Trimming stripped 8 bases from V and 0 bases from J, with 11 bases between. CDR3 nucleotides: TGTGCCATCGGACACACCGTCTCCTACGAGCAGTACTTC. Its translation is CAIGHTVSYEQYF.

The V call is TRBV10-3, the J call TRBJ2-3; D gene ambiguous. From germline, CDR1 is ENHRY and CDR2 SYGVKD. The CDR3 sequence is 15 residues long. Trimming shortened V by 6 bases and J by 1 base, and 14 bases separated the two germline ends. The CDR3 loop reads CAISGQELGTDTQYF. CDR3 bases: TGTGCCATCAGCGGCCAGGAGTTAGGCACAGATACGCAGTATTTT.

Worth noting for this clone: This specimen includes other DNA sequences encoding the same CDR3. The chain is built from TRBV18 and TRBJ1-1; 9 positions agree with TRBD1. This CDR3 has 12 amino acids. The V segment lost 3 bases and the J segment 8 bases; nucleotides outside the gene matches: 1. CDR1 and CDR2 from the germline V gene are KGHSH and LQKENI. The CDR3 is CASSPGQGEAFF. The CDR3 DNA reads as TGTGCCAGCTCACCCGGACAGGGGGAAGCTTTCTTT.

The chain joins TRBV9 to TRBJ2-3; D perhaps matches TRBD2 (6 bases). V shed 3 bases and J shed 2 bases, with 13 bases lying between them. Germline V CDR1 and CDR2: SGDLS, YYNGEE. This CDR3 region has 15 residues. CDR3 protein: CASSEPGLHTDTQYF. The CDR3 DNA is TGTGCCAGCAGCGAACCGGGACTTCACACAGATACGCAGTATTTT.

This clone has only one observation. V is TRBV5-1 and J is TRBJ1-2; D unclear. Germline V gives CDR1 SGHRS, CDR2 YFSETQ. Trimming removed 4 bases from V and 1 base from J, with 11 bases in between. The length of the CDR3 is 14 residues. The CDR3 DNA sequence: TGCGCCAGCAGCCGTATCGAGGGTAACTATGGCTACACCTTC. Protein sequence: CASSRIEGNYGYTF.

The chain links TRBV14 to TRBJ2-6; unclear D gene. This CDR3 is built from 16 residues. The V gene's germline CDR1 is SGHDN and CDR2 FVKESK. Trimming shortened V by 1 base and J by 4 bases, and 11 bases separated the two germline ends. CDR3 DNA sequence: TGTGCCAGCAGCCAAGGAGGCTTCTCAGGGGCCAACGTCCTGACTTTC. Translated, it gives CASSQGGFSGANVLTF.

The V gene is TRBV6-5, the J gene TRBJ2-5, with TRBD1 as a possible D gene (6 bases). The CDR3 spans 14 residues. Germline-derived CDR1 and CDR2 are MNHEY and SVGAGI. V was clipped by 8 bases and J by 10 bases, with 23 bases between them. The CDR3 region has the DNA TGTGCCAGCCGAAGGAAGCCTGAAGGGGGTGACCAGTACTTC. Its protein is CASRRKPEGGDQYF.

The chain is built from TRBV4-1 and TRBJ2-5; weak D call: TRBD2 (5 bases). This CDR3 spans 16 amino acids. CDR1 is MGHRA and CDR2 is YSYEKL in the germline V gene. V lost 3 bases, J lost 5 bases, and 19 bases lay in between. CDR3 coding DNA: TGCGCCAGCAGCCAGTTCCGGGGAATAAGTGGGGAGACCCAGTACTTC. Translated, it gives CASSQFRGISGETQYF.

Concerning this clone itself: This CDR3 is also generated by other DNA sequences in the sample. The chain carries TRBV19 and TRBJ2-1; D is unresolved. Germline loops: CDR1 LNHDA, CDR2 SQIVND (reference sequence). The CDR3 totals 11 residues. The V end was cut by 3 bases, the J end by 7 bases, with 4 bases between. This CDR3 reads CASSILNEQFF. Written as DNA, the CDR3 is TGTGCCAGTAGTATTCTAAATGAGCAGTTCTTC.

The chain employs TRBV11-2 and TRBJ2-5, with 7 bases fitting TRBD2. This CDR3 region has 15 residues. Germline CDR1 and CDR2: SGHAT and FQNNGV. The trim removed 2 bases at V and 4 bases at J, leaving 7 bases unmatched. In nucleotides, the CDR3 is TGTGCCAGCAGCTTAAACGGGGGGATGTTAGAGACCCAGTACTTC. Protein sequence: CASSLNGGMLETQYF.

The V gene is TRBV5-6, the J gene TRBJ2-5; no clear D. Deletions cut 1 base from V and 1 base from J, with 8 bases between. The germline V gene has CDR1 SGHDT and CDR2 YYEEEE. This CDR3 is 14 amino acids long. CDR3 DNA: TGTGCCAGCAGCTTGTTCCGGGTCCAAGAGACCCAGTACTTC. Translating gives CASSLFRVQETQYF.

The chain employs TRBV14 and TRBJ1-1; unclear D gene. Germline CDR1 reads SGHDN; CDR2 reads FVKESK. The CDR3 is 15 residues long. Deletions cut 3 bases from V and 5 bases from J, with 16 bases between. CDR3 DNA: TGTGCCAGCAGCCAGATGCTTCTGGTGGGGACTGAAGCTTTCTTT. Translated: CASSQMLLVGTEAFF.

This clone has a single count. The chain links TRBV28 to TRBJ1-6; D is possibly TRBD1 (5 bases). This CDR3 contains 12 residues. Germline V gene lookup returns CDR1 MDHEN and CDR2 SYDVKM. V lost 8 bases, J lost 8 bases, and 10 bases lay in between. CDR3 region: CASGGADSPLHF. CDR3 nucleotides: TGTGCCAGCGGAGGGGCCGATTCACCCCTCCACTTT.

This clone was recorded only once. This chain connects TRBV28 to TRBJ1-1; 9 nucleotides match TRBD1. The CDR3 sequence is 14 residues long. Trimming at V came to 6 bases and at J to 6 bases, leaving 8 bases not matched to a gene. Germline CDR1 is MDHEN and CDR2 is SYDVKM. The CDR3 protein is CASRSGQGRAEAFF. CDR3 sequence (DNA): TGTGCCAGCAGATCGGGACAGGGACGCGCTGAAGCTTTCTTT. Full variable domain (missing parts from reference TRBV28 and TRBJ1-1): DVKVTQSSRYLVKRTGEKVFLECVQDMDHENMFWYRQDPGLGLRLIYFSYDVKMKEKGDIPEGYSVSREKKERFSLILESASTNQTSMYLCASRSGQGRAEAFFGQGTRLTVV.

The chain recombines TRBV27 with TRBJ1-6; TRBD1 matches at 8 bases. CDR3 length equals 15 residues. Germline V gene data show CDR1 as MNHEY and CDR2 as SMNVEV (reference sequence). Trimming took 1 base from V and 8 from J; bases not matched to a gene: 4. DNA of the CDR3: TGTGCCAGCAGTTTATGGGACAGGCGGGATTCACCCCTCCACTTT. This gives the protein CASSLWDRRDSPLHF.

This chain links TRBV19 with TRBJ1-4; no reliable D call. The CDR3 is 12 amino acids. The germline gives CDR1 LNHDA, CDR2 SQIVND (reference sequence). Trimming took off 9 bases at V and 8 bases at J, with 13 bases between the two ends. CDR3 protein: CASRSFGEKLFF. CDR3 DNA: TGTGCCAGCCGGAGTTTTGGAGAAAAACTGTTTTTT.

The chain recombines TRBV7-2 with TRBJ2-1; 9 bases align to TRBD2. Germline loops: CDR1 SGHTA, CDR2 FQGNSA. J lost 4 bases, V lost 5 bases, and 9 bases had no gene match. The CDR3 is 16 residues long. This CDR3 is CASSISSGVNYNEQFF. Here the CDR3 DNA reads TGTGCCAGCAGCATCTCTAGCGGGGTCAATTACAATGAGCAGTTCTTC.